This T cell receptor (beta chain) is from a study of response to subunit inactivated influenza vaccine. This clonotype was counted at least ten times. V dropped 4 bases and J dropped 7; count of bases not matched to a gene: 13. Germline V gene lookup returns CDR1 LNHDA and CDR2 SQIVND (reference sequence). The CDR3 runs to 16 residues. TCRdb reprocessed the RT-PCR reads with MiXCR, giving one entry per CDR3 protein. The sample yields about 300,000 distinct CDR3 sequences, 20% to 25% seen once. This material consisted of PBMCs from blood, taken 21 months after vaccination. The clonotype comes from a man between 50 and 69 years old who received an inactivated influenza vaccine. The chain uses TRBV19 and TRBJ2-3; 8 bases align to TRBD1. The CDR3 sequence: CASSNIGTGRLNTQYF. The CDR3 region has the DNA TGTGCCAGTAGTAACATCGGGACAGGTCGTCTCAATACGCAGTATTTT. The full variable domain, its missing parts supplied by reference TRBV19 and TRBJ2-3, is DGGITQSPKYLFRKEGQNVTLSCEQNLNHDAMYWYRQDPGQGLRLIYYSQIVNDFQKGDIAEGYSVSREKKESFPLTVTSAQKNPTAFYLCASSNIGTGRLNTQYFGPGTRLTVL.